A single sample gave rise to the 18 T cell receptor beta chains below, sequenced in a study of CD8 T cells in ankylosing spondylitis. TCRdb passed the 5' RACE reads through MiXCR, listing each CDR3 protein once. Altogether about 340,000 distinct CDR3 sequences are present, 14% to 15% being singletons, with the ten largest covering approximately 1%. The sample taken for sequencing was blood, either unsorted or a sorted T cell fraction (not recorded which). The receptors were gathered from a male donor with ankylosing spondylitis or in good health (not recorded which).

This clonotype was seen a handful of times. This rearrangement joins TRBV12-3 or TRBV12-4 to TRBJ2-7; tentatively, D is TRBD1 (5 bases). This CDR3 contains 15 residues. V gave up 5 bases and J gave up 5 bases, with 19 bases separating them. CDR3 nucleotide sequence: TGTGCCAGCAGTCCCCAGACAGTTACCGTCCACGAGCAGTACTTC. This gives the protein CASSPQTVTVHEQYF.

This clonotype was detected a few times. This chain joins TRBV3-1 and TRBJ1-6; D gene uncertain. Per the germline V gene, CDR1 is LGHDT and CDR2 is YNNKEL (reference sequence). The CDR3 is 12 amino acids. V lost 1 base and J lost 10, with 5 bases in between. CDR3 DNA sequence: TGTGCCAGCAGCCAAGTACGATCACCCCTCCACTTT. It is translated as CASSQVRSPLHF.

This clonotype has at least ten counts. J is TRBJ2-7 and V is TRBV3-1, with TRBD2 matching over 13 bases. Germline V gives CDR1 LGHDT, CDR2 YNNKEL (reference sequence). V lost 1 base to trimming and J lost 3 bases; unmatched junction nucleotides: 9. This CDR3 region has 18 residues. The CDR3 loop reads CASSQASGLAGVGYEQYF. The CDR3 DNA reads TGTGCCAGCAGCCAAGCCTCAGGACTAGCGGGAGTTGGCTACGAGCAGTACTTC.

This clonotype was counted a few times. This rearrangement joins TRBV5-1 to TRBJ1-1; no definite D call. V gave up 2 bases and J gave up 1 base, with 9 bases separating them. Germline lookup yields CDR1 SGHRS and CDR2 YFSETQ. CDR3 length: 14 residues. CDR3: CASSFLQWNTEAFF. The CDR3 region has the DNA TGCGCCAGCAGCTTTCTACAGTGGAACACTGAAGCTTTCTTT.

CDR3 bases: TGTGCCAGCAGCCATATGCGTCTATCTGTCGCCGGGGAGCTGTTTTTT. It encodes CASSHMRLSVAGELFF. The chain links TRBV3-1 to TRBJ2-2; D gene unclear. This CDR3 is 16 amino acids long. The ends were cut back, 3 bases at V and 6 bases at J, with 17 bases in the middle. Germline V gene data show CDR1 as LGHDT and CDR2 as YNNKEL (reference sequence).

This clonotype was detected only a few times. J is TRBJ2-7 and V is TRBV20-1; D not resolved. V was shortened by 4 bases and J by 5 bases, with 21 bases between the two germline ends. Germline lookup yields CDR1 DFQATT and CDR2 SNEGSKA (reference sequence). The CDR3 consists of 15 residues. The CDR3 nucleotides read TGCAGTGCTACTGTTCCTAGGACCCTTGAACACGAGCAGTACTTC. This translates into CSATVPRTLEHEQYF.

This clonotype was observed a few times. The gene calls are TRBV5-6 and TRBJ1-2; tentative D call: TRBD1 (5 bases). V was trimmed by 6 bases and J by 0 bases, leaving 15 bases between them. CDR1 SGHDT and CDR2 YYEEEE come from the germline V gene. The CDR3 runs to 15 residues. CDR3: CASTDRLTTNYGYTF. The CDR3 DNA reads TGTGCCAGCACAGACAGATTAACTACTAACTATGGCTACACCTTC.

This clonotype was found a few times. V is TRBV5-1 and J is TRBJ2-2; perhaps D is TRBD1 or TRBD2 (6 bases each). V dropped 3 bases and J dropped 4 bases, with 13 bases sitting between them. Germline loops: CDR1 SGHRS, CDR2 YFSETQ. The CDR3 has 15 residues. CDR3: CASSSTGASTGELFF. The CDR3 coding sequence is TGCGCCAGCAGCTCGACGGGGGCAAGCACCGGGGAGCTGTTTTTT.

This clonotype was seen more than once but under ten times. The V gene is TRBV10-3, the J gene TRBJ1-5; no reliable D call. This CDR3 spans 14 amino acids. Germline loops: CDR1 ENHRY, CDR2 SYGVKD. Trimming cost V 6 bases and J 6 bases, with 15 bases left between them. Here the CDR3 reads CAISQDQATQPQHF. In nucleotides, the CDR3 is TGTGCCATCAGCCAGGATCAGGCGACTCAGCCCCAGCATTTT.

This clonotype was seen only once. The J gene is TRBJ2-3, the V gene TRBV12-3 or TRBV12-4; TRBD2 is a possible D gene (6 bases). The CDR3 runs to 16 residues. Trimming stripped 3 bases from V and 3 bases from J, with 16 bases between. CDR3 protein: CASSFLQGAGTDTQYF. The CDR3 coding sequence is TGTGCCAGCAGTTTCCTGCAGGGCGCGGGGACAGATACGCAGTATTTT.

Only a few counts were recorded for this clonotype. V gene TRBV5-1 combines with J gene TRBJ1-1; TRBD1 is a possible D gene (5 bases). Germline values: CDR1 SGHRS, CDR2 YFSETQ. The CDR3 extends over 14 amino acids. Trimming removed 3 bases from V and 1 base from J, with 10 bases in between. The CDR3 region is CASSSTQANTEAFF. Here the CDR3 DNA reads TGCGCCAGCAGCTCTACACAGGCGAACACTGAAGCTTTCTTT.

The gene calls are TRBV5-1 and TRBJ2-7; D is undetermined. V shed 0 bases and J shed 0 bases, with 10 bases lying between them. Germline V gene data show CDR1 as SGHRS and CDR2 as YFSETQ. This CDR3 has 15 residues. CDR3 region: CASSLDGGRSYEQYF. Here the CDR3 DNA reads TGCGCCAGCAGCTTGGATGGCGGCCGCTCCTACGAGCAGTACTTC. The full variable domain, rest sourced from reference TRBV5-1 and TRBJ2-7, is KAGVTQTPRYLIKTRGQQVTLSCSPISGHRSVSWYQQTPGQGLQFLFEYFSETQRNKGNFPGRFSGRQFSNSRSEMNVSTLELGDSALYLCASSLDGGRSYEQYFGPGTRLTVT.

The rearrangement joins TRBV12-3 or TRBV12-4 to TRBJ2-1; no definite D call. V lost 8 bases to trimming and J lost 4 bases, with 18 bases between them. The CDR3 is 15 amino acids. CDR3 DNA sequence: TGTGCCAGCTCCCCAAGGAGCGCGCGTTACAATGAGCAGTTCTTC. Its translation: CASSPRSARYNEQFF.

This chain links TRBV20-1 with TRBJ2-1; 13 positions match TRBD2. CDR1 is DFQATT and CDR2 is SNEGSKA in the germline V gene (reference sequence). V dropped 2 bases and J dropped 12; count of bases not matched to a gene: 10. The length of the CDR3 is 15 residues. The CDR3 region is CSARPGTSGAGGQFF. DNA of the CDR3: TGCAGTGCTAGACCTGGGACTAGCGGGGCTGGGGGGCAGTTCTTC.

J is TRBJ1-2 and V is TRBV11-2; the D is unclear. This CDR3 spans 11 amino acids. Germline loops: CDR1 SGHAT, CDR2 FQNNGV. Trimming removed 1 base from V and 5 bases from J, with 2 bases in between. CDR3 coding DNA: TGTGCCAGCAGCTTAGTTTATGGCTACACCTTC. Protein: CASSLVYGYTF.

In this sample, this clonotype turned up a few times. The V and J genes are TRBV5-1 and TRBJ2-1, with 13 nucleotides matching TRBD2. CDR1 and CDR2 (germline): SGHRS, YFSETQ. This CDR3 has 15 residues. V shed 2 bases, J shed 5 bases, and the junction held 1 base outside the gene matches. DNA for the CDR3: TGCGCCAGCAGCTTCGGGACTAGCGGGGACAATGAGCAGTTCTTC. Translated, it gives CASSFGTSGDNEQFF.

J is TRBJ1-2 and V is TRBV5-1, with D perhaps matching TRBD1 (5 bases). V lost 0 bases and J lost 13, with 13 bases in between. In germline, CDR1 is SGHRS, CDR2 YFSETQ. The CDR3 length is 12 residues. The CDR3 region has the DNA TGCGCCAGCAGCTTGGAGCAGGGACCCTTCACCTTC. Translation gives CASSLEQGPFTF.

Many counts were recorded for this clonotype. CDR3 amino acids: CASSQDRPVNTEAFF. The CDR3, as DNA: TGTGCCAGCAGCCAAGATAGGCCAGTGAACACTGAAGCTTTCTTT. V usage is TRBV4-2 and J usage is TRBJ1-1; D remains ambiguous. CDR1 and CDR2 from the germline V gene are LGHNA and YNFKEQ. This CDR3 has 15 amino acids. Trimming removed 0 bases from V and 0 bases from J, with 8 bases in between.